This TCR beta chain came from a study of identical twins. TCRdb reprocessed the 5' RACE reads with MiXCR, giving one entry per CDR3 protein. The repertoire consists of about 280,000 distinct CDR3 sequences, with 8% to 9% occurring once and the leading ten covering about 2.1%. This clonotype was seen repeatedly, ten times or more. This CDR3 region has 16 residues. The V and J ends lost 3 bases and 2 bases, in that order; junction bases with no gene match: 3. The V gene's germline CDR1 is SGDLS and CDR2 YYNGEE. The data were also submitted as part of a second study, on yellow fever vaccine responses in identical twins. This second study notes: Twins' vaccine T cell response reportedly gave the appearance of partial convergence and partial personalization.

Sequenced input: memory (CD45RO+) T cells sorted from blood. The receptor was derived from a woman between 18 and 29 years old in good health. The chain has TRBV9 and TRBJ2-3; TRBD2 matches 13 bases. The CDR3 loop is CASSGGLAGVTDTQYF. CDR3 in DNA: TGTGCCAGCAGCGGAGGACTAGCGGGAGTCACAGATACGCAGTATTTT.